This TCR beta chain was recovered during a study of blood T cell repertoires in COVID-19. Original handling: Using reference gene primer amplification, nucleated cell counts were estimated. Repertoires were generated with immunoSEQ multiplex PCR, while TCRdb's copy carries only in-frame clones and drops some. From that table come the V and J calls and clone size; the DNA was used to work out D and trimming. The sample consists of 300,000 to 400,000 clones, more than 75% of them appearing once. The germline V gene has CDR1 SQVTM and CDR2 ANQGSEA. CDR3 length equals 11 residues. Trimming left V 3 bases short and J 7 bases short, with 6 bases between.

Sequencing was carried out using peripheral blood. The chain carries TRBV29-1 and TRBJ2-2; a possible D gene is TRBD2 (6 bases). The sequence came from a woman aged 45 to 65 who had recovered from COVID-19. CDR3 coding DNA: TGCAGCGTTGAGGGACTCGGGGAGCTGTTTTTT. Translation: CSVEGLGELFF.